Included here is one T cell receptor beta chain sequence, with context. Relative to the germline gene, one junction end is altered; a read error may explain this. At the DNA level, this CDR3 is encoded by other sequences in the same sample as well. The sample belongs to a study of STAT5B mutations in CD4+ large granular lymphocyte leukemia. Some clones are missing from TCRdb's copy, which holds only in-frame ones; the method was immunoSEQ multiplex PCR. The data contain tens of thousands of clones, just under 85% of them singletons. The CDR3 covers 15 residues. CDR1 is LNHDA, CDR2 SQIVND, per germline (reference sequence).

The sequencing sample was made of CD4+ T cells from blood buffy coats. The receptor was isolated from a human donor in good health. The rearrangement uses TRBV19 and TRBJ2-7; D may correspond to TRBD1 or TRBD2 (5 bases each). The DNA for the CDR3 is TGCGCCAGTAGTATCACGGTCCTGGGGGCCTACGAGCAGTACTTC. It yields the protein CASSITVLGAYEQYF.